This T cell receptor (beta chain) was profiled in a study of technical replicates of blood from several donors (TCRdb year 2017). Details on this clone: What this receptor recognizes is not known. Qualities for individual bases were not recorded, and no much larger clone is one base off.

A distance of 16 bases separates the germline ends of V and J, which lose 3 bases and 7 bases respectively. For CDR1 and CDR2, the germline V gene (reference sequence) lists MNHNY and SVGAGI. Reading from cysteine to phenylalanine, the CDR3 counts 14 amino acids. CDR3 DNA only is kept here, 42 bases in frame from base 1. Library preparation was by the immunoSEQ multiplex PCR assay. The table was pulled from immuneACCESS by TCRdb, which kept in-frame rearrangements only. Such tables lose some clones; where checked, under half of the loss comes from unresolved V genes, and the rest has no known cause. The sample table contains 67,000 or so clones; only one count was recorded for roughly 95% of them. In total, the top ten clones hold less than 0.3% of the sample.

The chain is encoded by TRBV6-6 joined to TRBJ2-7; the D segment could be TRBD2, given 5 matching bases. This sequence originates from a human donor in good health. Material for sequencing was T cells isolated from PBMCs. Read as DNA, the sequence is TGTGCCAGCAGTTATCCGGAGCGGTCTATAGAGCAGTACTTC. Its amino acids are CASSYPERSIEQYF.